Below are 17 T cell receptor beta chains sequenced from a single sample in a study of blood T cells in healthy people across ages. Then a second PCR, running roughly 7 to 11 cycles, was carried out with a sample-barcoded 5' primer and a J-beta primer mix. From the 5' RACE reads, TCRdb called clonotypes with MiXCR, one entry per CDR3 protein. This sample has 600,000 to 850,000 distinct CDR3 sequences, with around 25% found just once. The same data also went into a second study, on T cells of mothers and their children.

The sample consisted of blood. The source of these receptors is a boy aged 5 to 17 in good health.

This clonotype has more than one count but fewer than ten. Mismatch with germline at one junction end may stem from a read error. The chain recombines TRBV25-1 with TRBJ1-1; D unresolved. The CDR3 is 13 amino acids. Germline V gene lookup returns CDR1 MGHDK and CDR2 SYGVNS. This CDR3 reads CASSEERNTEAFF. CDR3 sequence (DNA): TGTGCCAGCAGTGAAGAACGGAACACTGAAGCCTTCTTT.

This chain connects TRBV3-1 to TRBJ2-5; D gene uncertain. TRBJ2-7 matches the DNA end more closely, so the J call is doubtful. The length of the CDR3 is 13 residues. From germline, CDR1 is LGHDT and CDR2 YNNKEL (reference sequence). The DNA for the CDR3 is TGTGCCAGCAGCCAACCTAAAACCTACGAGCAGTACTTC. Amino acid sequence: CASSQPKTYEQYF.

V usage is TRBV6-5 and J usage is TRBJ1-1; D unclear. V lost 6 bases and J lost 0, with 11 bases in between. Germline-derived CDR1 and CDR2 are MNHEY and SVGAGI. The CDR3 spans 14 residues. The CDR3 loop is CASSPRIMNTEAFF. In DNA form, the CDR3 reads TGTGCCAGCAGCCCCAGGATTATGAACACTGAAGCTTTCTTT.

The V gene is TRBV7-2, the J gene TRBJ1-1; 7 nucleotides line up with TRBD1. CDR1 is SGHTA and CDR2 is FQGNSA in the germline V gene. The CDR3 consists of 12 residues. V shed 5 bases and J 7 bases; nucleotides not matched to a gene: 4. The CDR3 DNA sequence: TGTGCCAGCAGCCGGACAGGTTTTGAAGCTTTCTTT. Protein product: CASSRTGFEAFF.

This chain joins TRBV5-1 and TRBJ2-1, with 10 bases matching TRBD2. V gave up 4 bases and J gave up 5 bases; unmatched junction bases: 12. The CDR3 is 17 residues long. Germline V gene sequence: CDR1 SGHRS, CDR2 YFSETQ. The CDR3 coding sequence is TGCGCCAGCAGCGGCAGGACTAGCGGTGACCCCAACAATGAGCAGTTCTTC. Protein: CASSGRTSGDPNNEQFF.

The CDR3 reads CASSSWQGDEQYF. In DNA form, the CDR3 reads TGTGCCAGCAGTTCTTGGCAGGGCGACGAGCAGTACTTC. The chain uses TRBV12-3 or TRBV12-4 and TRBJ2-7; D may be TRBD1 (5 bases). This CDR3 comprises 13 residues. Trimming shortened V by 4 bases and J by 5 bases, and 12 bases separated the two germline ends.

The CDR3 reads CASSHDLTSDWETQYF. CDR3 nucleotide sequence: TGTGCCAGCAGTCACGACCTGACTAGCGACTGGGAGACCCAGTACTTC. This rearrangement joins TRBV6-5 to TRBJ2-5; 8 bases match TRBD2. V dropped 5 bases and J dropped 5; count of bases not matched to a gene: 13. Germline V gives CDR1 MNHEY, CDR2 SVGAGI. This CDR3 comprises 16 residues.

This clonotype came up a few times. The chain is built from TRBV7-9 and TRBJ2-7; 9 bases fit TRBD1. V was clipped by 4 bases and J by 2 bases; unmatched bases: 12. The CDR3 is made up of 17 amino acids. Germline V gives CDR1 SEHNR, CDR2 FQNEAQ (reference sequence). CDR3 DNA sequence: TGTGCCAGCAGCTCCTCCAGAGGGGGACAGGGTCCCTACGAGCAGTACTTC. This gives the protein CASSSSRGGQGPYEQYF.

The V and J genes are TRBV28 and TRBJ1-6; D perhaps matches TRBD1 (6 bases). The CDR3 sequence is 17 residues long. V lost 5 bases to trimming and J lost 5 bases, with 19 bases between them. Looked up from germline, CDR1 is MDHEN and CDR2 is SYDVKM. The CDR3 region is CASSLDSLLGHNSPLHF. In DNA form, the CDR3 reads TGTGCCAGCAGTCTGGACAGCCTCTTGGGGCATAATTCACCCCTCCACTTT.

The rearrangement uses TRBV6-2 or TRBV6-3 and TRBJ2-2; 7 bases align to TRBD2. J gave up 4 bases and V 6 bases, and 8 bases lay outside the gene matches. Germline CDR1 MNHEY, CDR2 SVGEGT. CDR3 length: 15 amino acids. In nucleotides, the CDR3 is TGTGCCAGCAGGCTCCCGGGAGGTGTCACCGGGGAGCTGTTTTTT. Translating gives CASRLPGGVTGELFF.

This chain connects TRBV12-3 or TRBV12-4 to TRBJ2-5; TRBD2 aligns across 7 bases. The J call is doubtful: the DNA matches TRBJ2-1 better. CDR3 size: 15 residues. As DNA, the CDR3 is TGTGCCAGCACCGTACTCCGGGGACTAATCAATGAGCAGTTCTTC. Translating it yields CASTVLRGLINEQFF.

This clonotype appeared a few times. This chain joins TRBV7-6 and TRBJ2-7; D call uncertain. The CDR3 totals 14 residues. V was shortened by 1 base and J by 3 bases, with 10 bases between the two germline ends. CDR1 is SGHVS and CDR2 is FNYEAQ in the germline V gene. In DNA form, the CDR3 reads TGTGCCAGCAGCTTAGGAGAGTGGGTCTACGAGCAGTACTTC. Protein: CASSLGEWVYEQYF. The whole variable domain, remainder taken from reference TRBV7-6 and TRBJ2-7, is GAGVSQSPRYKVTKRGQDVALRCDPISGHVSLYWYRQALGQGPEFLTYFNYEAQQDKSGLPNDRFSAERPEGSISTLTIQRTEQRDSAMYRCASSLGEWVYEQYFGPGTRLTVT.

This clonotype was seen a few times. The chain carries TRBV12-5 and TRBJ2-1; possible D gene TRBD1, 6 bases. V was pared by 7 bases and J by 5 bases, with 12 bases between. The CDR3 sequence is 13 residues long. CDR1 is LGHNT and CDR2 is FRNRAP in the germline V gene. The CDR3 loop is CASDRTDNNEQFF. CDR3 nucleotides: TGTGCTAGTGACCGGACAGATAACAATGAGCAGTTCTTC. Together with reference TRBV12-5 and TRBJ2-1, the CDR3 gives the full variable domain: DARVTQTPRHKVTEMGQEVTMRCQPILGHNTVFWYRQTMMQGLELLAYFRNRAPLDDSGMPKDRFSAEMPDATLATLKIQPSEPRDSAVYFCASDRTDNNEQFFGPGTRLTVL.

This clonotype was detected many times. This chain's CDR3 is CASKWRDFTDTQYF. In DNA, the CDR3 is TGTGCCAGCAAGTGGAGGGACTTCACAGATACGCAGTATTTT. V and J are TRBV2 and TRBJ2-3, with TRBD2 as a possible D gene (6 bases). This CDR3 region has 14 residues. Germline assignment: CDR1 SNHLY and CDR2 FYNNEI. Trimming left V 7 bases short and J 2 bases short, with 13 bases between.

Remarks on this clonotype: The CDR3 ends on some other residue instead of the conserved phenylalanine or tryptophan, so this is likely a read error. The V gene is TRBV5-5, the J gene TRBJ2-7, with a weak D call TRBD1 (5 bases). From germline, CDR1 is SGHKS and CDR2 YYEKEE (reference sequence). CDR3 size: 12 residues. The germline V and J ends were trimmed by 1 base and 5 bases, with 7 bases remaining between them. The CDR3 DNA is TGTGCCAGCAGCTTGTCAGGGAACGAGCAGTACTTG. This sequence encodes CASSLSGNEQYL.

In the case of this clonotype: One end of the junction is discordant with germline, which a read error may explain. The CDR3: CASSDWDSTIYETQHF. DNA of the CDR3: TGTGCCAGCAGTGATTGGGACAGCACTATCTACGAGACCCAGCACTTC. This sequence joins TRBV2 and TRBJ2-5; 7 bases match TRBD1. The CDR3 covers 16 residues. Per germline, CDR1 SNHLY and CDR2 FYNNEI.

The rearrangement uses TRBV6-1 and TRBJ2-7, with unresolved D. Germline CDR1 MNHNS, CDR2 SASEGT. The CDR3 sequence is 14 residues long. V lost 2 bases, J lost 2 bases, and 10 bases lay in between. CDR3 loop: CASSELQYPYEQYF. The CDR3 DNA follows: TGTGCCAGCAGTGAACTCCAGTATCCCTACGAGCAGTACTTC.